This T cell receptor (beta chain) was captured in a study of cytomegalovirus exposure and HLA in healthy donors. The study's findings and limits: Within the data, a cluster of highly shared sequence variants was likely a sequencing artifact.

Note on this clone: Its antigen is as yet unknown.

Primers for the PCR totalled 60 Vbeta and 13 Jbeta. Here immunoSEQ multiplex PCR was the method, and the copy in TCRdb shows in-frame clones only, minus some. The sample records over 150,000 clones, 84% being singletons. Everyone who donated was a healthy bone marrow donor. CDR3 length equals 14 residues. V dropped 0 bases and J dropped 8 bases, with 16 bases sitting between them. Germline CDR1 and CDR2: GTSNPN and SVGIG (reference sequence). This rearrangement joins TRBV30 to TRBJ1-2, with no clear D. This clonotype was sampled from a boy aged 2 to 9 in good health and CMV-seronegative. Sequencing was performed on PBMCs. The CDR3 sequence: CAWSVILSSGGYTF. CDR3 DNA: TGTGCCTGGAGTGTTATCCTGTCCTCGGGAGGCTACACCTTC.